This is a list of T cell receptor beta chains from one sample in a study of blood T cell repertoires in COVID-19. Profiled with immunoSEQ multiplex PCR; TCRdb holds only in-frame clones, not every one. Of around 290,000 clones in the sample, more than 75% were seen once. The material sequenced was PBMCs or T cells enriched from blood (not recorded which). These receptor sequences come from a woman in her late teens or twenties who had recovered from COVID-19. CDR3s include the opening cysteine and the closing phenylalanine or tryptophan. The D gene is left open where the match is weak. Only part of the rows carry a size: once, few, many, or a class if the clone is expanded.

cdr3_aa cdr3_nt j_call clone_size v_call d_call
CASRFGQLSNEKLFF TGTGCCAGCAGATTCGGACAGCTAAGTAATGAAAAACTGTTTTTT TRBJ1-4 . TRBV14 .
CASRPVWGATDTQYF TGTGCCAGCAGACCAGTTTGGGGCGCCACAGATACGCAGTATTTT TRBJ2-3 . TRBV11-2 .
CASSRDRGPHNEQFF TGTGCCAGCTCTCGGGACAGGGGGCCCCACAATGAGCAGTTCTTC TRBJ2-1 . TRBV6-5 TRBD1
CASSFSQGPNTGELFF TGTGCCAGCAGTTTCTCGCAGGGGCCGAACACCGGGGAGCTGTTTTTT TRBJ2-2 . TRBV28 .
CSVEYSQDTEAFF TGCAGCGTTGAATACAGCCAAGACACTGAAGCTTTCTTT TRBJ1-1 . TRBV29-1 .
CASSVELNTEAFF TGTGCCAGCAGCGTAGAGCTAAACACTGAAGCTTTCTTT TRBJ1-1 . TRBV9 .
CASSVLTGTGELFF TGTGCCAGCAGTGTACTTACGGGCACCGGGGAGCTGTTTTTT TRBJ2-2 . TRBV6-4 .
CASREQGRSNYGYTF TGCGCCAGCAGAGAACAGGGCCGATCTAACTATGGCTACACCTTC TRBJ1-2 . TRBV4-1 .
CASSLTSGGAYEQYF TGCGCCAGCAGCCTGACGAGCGGGGGGGCTTACGAGCAGTACTTC TRBJ2-7 . TRBV4-3 TRBD2
CASSRMDREEQYF TGTGCCAGTAGCAGGATGGACAGGGAGGAGCAGTACTTC TRBJ2-7 . TRBV19 TRBD1
CASSPNELFPTLYGYTF TGTGCCAGCAGCCCAAATGAACTTTTCCCAACCCTCTATGGCTACACCTTC TRBJ1-2 . TRBV9 .
CASSQDQYNEQFF TGCGCCAGCAGCCAAGATCAGTACAATGAGCAGTTCTTC TRBJ2-1 . TRBV4-1 .
CASSASGEPVAEAFF TGTGCCAGCAGTGCATCGGGAGAGCCGGTGGCTGAAGCTTTCTTT TRBJ1-1 . TRBV28 .
CASSLVAGESTEAFF TGTGCCAGCAGCTTAGTTGCGGGTGAGAGCACTGAAGCTTTCTTT TRBJ1-1 . TRBV11-3 .
CASSPRLAGASGELFF TGTGCCAGCAGCCCTCGACTAGCGGGAGCGTCCGGGGAGCTGTTTTTT TRBJ2-2 . TRBV3-1/TRBV3-2 TRBD2
CASSPQGVLYYEQYF TGTGCCAGCAGTCCACAGGGTGTTCTCTACTACGAGCAGTACTTC TRBJ2-7 . TRBV7-9 .
CASRDTGLTLEAFF TGTGCCAGCAGAGATACAGGGCTAACCCTTGAAGCTTTCTTT TRBJ1-1 . TRBV27 .
CASSLAPTTYEQYF TGCGCCAGCAGCTTGGCCCCCACAACCTACGAGCAGTACTTC TRBJ2-7 . TRBV5-1 .
CASSSEISSSTRYGYTF TGTGCCAGCAGCTCGGAGATCTCTTCCAGTACCCGATATGGCTACACCTTC TRBJ1-2 . TRBV11-2 .
CASSPGVGGSSYNEQFF TGTGCCAGCTCACCCGGCGTAGGCGGAAGCTCCTACAATGAGCAGTTCTTC TRBJ2-1 . TRBV18 .
CASSFGGGYEQYF TGTGCCAGCAGTTTCGGTGGAGGTTACGAGCAGTACTTC TRBJ2-7 . TRBV28 .
CASSAQVGRRTRLAGYEQYF TGTGCCAGCAGTGCCCAAGTAGGGAGGCGGACTAGATTGGCGGGCTACGAGCAGTACTTC TRBJ2-7 . TRBV28 TRBD2
CAWRDSLNYGYTF TGTGCCTGGCGGGACAGTTTAAACTATGGCTACACCTTC TRBJ1-2 . TRBV30 TRBD1
CASSESLAGATDTQYF TGTGCCAGCAGTGAAAGTCTAGCGGGGGCCACAGATACGCAGTATTTT TRBJ2-3 . TRBV6-1 TRBD2
CASSLSQSGTGSLYGYTF TGTGCCAGCAGTTTAAGTCAGTCAGGGACAGGGAGCCTCTATGGCTACACCTTC TRBJ1-2 . TRBV28 TRBD1
CASSLANSGYGYTF TGTGCCAGCAGCTTAGCTAACAGCGGGTATGGCTACACCTTC TRBJ1-2 few TRBV7-9 .
CATSRDKHRGGEQYF TGTGCCACCAGCAGAGATAAACACAGGGGTGGAGAGCAGTACTTC TRBJ2-7 . TRBV15 TRBD1
CASSQESNYGYTF TGCGCCAGCAGCCAAGAGTCGAACTATGGCTACACCTTC TRBJ1-2 large TRBV4-1 .
CASSRRGGGGANVLTF TGTGCCAGTAGTCGCAGGGGCGGCGGTGGGGCCAACGTCCTGACTTTC TRBJ2-6 . TRBV19 .